A single count supports the clone carrying this T cell receptor (beta chain). Assay used: immunoSEQ multiplex PCR; TCRdb lists only in-frame clones, some missing. Of approximately 110,000 clones listed, about 88% are singletons. Germline loops: CDR1 SGHNT, CDR2 YYREEE (reference sequence). The V end was cut by 5 bases, the J end by 2 bases, with 14 bases between. The CDR3 covers 14 residues. This sample was included in a study of T cell responses to AZD1222 COVID-19 vaccine. The specimen was peripheral blood, collected on day 0 of AZD1222 vaccination. The rearrangement uses TRBV5-4 and TRBJ2-7; D possibly corresponds to TRBD2 (6 bases). The receptor was derived from an adult in good health. The CDR3 region has the DNA TGTGCCAGCAGGCCGACGGGAGAGGCCTACGAGCAGTACTTC. Translated: CASRPTGEAYEQYF.